The next 24 T cell receptor beta chains were all read from a single sample in a study of blood T cell repertoires in COVID-19. The method was immunoSEQ multiplex PCR; TCRdb's version includes in-frame clones alone and lacks a portion of them. The table has 350,000 or so clones, 65% to 90% seen once. Sequenced input: PBMCs or T cells enriched from blood (not recorded which). These TCRs come from a woman aged 40 to 49 with acute COVID-19.

The V gene is TRBV21-1, the J gene TRBJ2-3; the DNA was not used to check the table's D call, TRBD1. TRBV21-1 is labeled a pseudogene. The CDR3 runs 13 residues. The CDR3: CAIEIGQGDTQYF. DNA for the CDR3: TGTGCTATAGAGATTGGACAGGGCGATACGCAGTATTTT.

This chain's CDR3 is CASSQVVRGLDTQYF. CDR3 nucleotides: TGTGCCAGCAGCCAGGTGGTGCGGGGACTGGATACGCAGTATTTT. The chain recombines TRBV11-2 with TRBJ2-3; D might be TRBD2 (6 bases). CDR3 length: 15 residues. V was trimmed by 5 bases and J by 6 bases, leaving 18 bases between them. Looked up from germline, CDR1 is SGHAT and CDR2 is FQNNGV. Based on the CDR3 plus reference TRBV11-2 and TRBJ2-3, the full variable domain is EAGVAQSPRYKIIEKRQSVAFWCNPISGHATLYWYQQILGQGPKLLIQFQNNGVVDDSQLPKDRFSAERLKGVDSTLKIQPAKLEDSAVYLCASSQVVRGLDTQYFGPGTRLTVL.

The rearrangement uses TRBV18 and TRBJ1-1; D is unresolved. The CDR3 is made up of 15 amino acids. CDR1 KGHSH and CDR2 LQKENI come from the germline V gene. V lost 3 bases and J lost 1, with 12 bases in between. For the CDR3, the DNA is TGTGCCAGCTCACCTCTACAGAACAAGAACACTGAAGCTTTCTTT. This encodes CASSPLQNKNTEAFF. The variable domain in full, completed from reference TRBV18 and TRBJ1-1, reads NAGVMQNPRHLVRRRGQEARLRCSPMKGHSHVYWYRQLPEEGLKFMVYLQKENIIDESGMPKERFSAEFPKEGPSILRIQQVVRGDSAAYFCASSPLQNKNTEAFFGQGTRLTVV.

The chain links TRBV14 to TRBJ1-1, with 8 bases lining up with TRBD1. The CDR3 spans 21 residues. The germline gives CDR1 SGHDN, CDR2 FVKESK. Unmatched junction bases numbered 22, after V lost 1 base and J lost 3 bases. The CDR3 coding sequence is TGTGCCAGCAGCCAAGGTACCGGGACAGGATGGTTGGGCCTGGGGGACACTGAAGCTTTCTTT. The encoded protein is CASSQGTGTGWLGLGDTEAFF. The full variable domain, completed using reference TRBV14 and TRBJ1-1, is EAGVTQFPSHSVIEKGQTVTLRCDPISGHDNLYWYRRVMGKEIKFLLHFVKESKQDESGMPNNRFLAERTGGTYSTLKVQPAELEDSGVYFCASSQGTGTGWLGLGDTEAFFGQGTRLTVV.

The chain recombines TRBV6-2 or TRBV6-3 with TRBJ1-5; 12 bases match TRBD1. Germline V gives CDR1 MNHEY, CDR2 SVGEGT. The J segment lost 0 bases and the V segment lost 0 bases, leaving 6 bases of the junction unmatched. CDR3 size: 19 residues. The DNA of the CDR3 is TGTGCCAGCAGTTACTCGGGGACAGGGGGCGTCGGTAGCAATCAGCCCCAGCATTTT. Protein sequence: CASSYSGTGGVGSNQPQHF.

There are a few counts of this clone. This rearrangement joins TRBV2 to TRBJ1-2, with 7 bases lining up with TRBD1. The V and J ends lost 3 bases and 0 bases, in that order; junction bases with no gene match: 10. This CDR3 comprises 17 residues. CDR1 and CDR2 from the germline V gene are SNHLY and FYNNEI. This chain's CDR3 is CASSDIGGLQANYGYTF. In DNA, the CDR3 is TGTGCCAGCAGTGATATAGGGGGCCTTCAAGCTAACTATGGCTACACCTTC.

This clone appeared a few times. The chain links TRBV27 to TRBJ1-4, with 7 nucleotides matching TRBD1. V trimming: 3 bases; J trimming: 5 bases; junction bases outside the gene matches: 18. This CDR3 comprises 19 residues. Per germline, CDR1 MNHEY and CDR2 SMNVEV (reference sequence). DNA for the CDR3: TGTGCCAGCAGTTTTTCAAGGACCCGTGAAGACAGGGCCAATGAAAAACTGTTTTTT. Amino acids: CASSFSRTREDRANEKLFF.

This clone has more than one count but fewer than ten. V is TRBV7-6 and J is TRBJ1-5; the match to TRBD1 covers 7 bases. Germline trimming cut 3 bases from V and 0 bases from J; bases unmatched to any gene: 2. CDR3 length: 15 residues. Germline CDR1 SGHVS, CDR2 FNYEAQ. The CDR3 reads CASSLDRSSNQPQHF. The CDR3 bases are TGTGCCAGCAGCTTGGACAGGAGTAGCAATCAGCCCCAGCATTTT. The full variable domain, its missing parts supplied by reference TRBV7-6 and TRBJ1-5, is GAGVSQSPRYKVTKRGQDVALRCDPISGHVSLYWYRQALGQGPEFLTYFNYEAQQDKSGLPNDRFSAERPEGSISTLTIQRTEQRDSAMYRCASSLDRSSNQPQHFGDGTRLSIL.

The CDR3, as DNA: TGTGCCAGCCGTGGTGCCAGGGCGGAATCACCCCTCCACTTT. This sequence encodes CASRGARAESPLHF. V is TRBV7-2 and J is TRBJ1-6; the D gene is possibly TRBD1 (5 bases). Germline V gene sequence: CDR1 SGHTA, CDR2 FQGNSA. The CDR3 totals 14 residues. Trimming left V 8 bases short and J 10 bases short, with 18 bases between.

This chain connects TRBV2 to TRBJ1-6, with TRBD1 as a possible D gene (5 bases). V was cut by 3 bases and J by 9 bases, with 21 bases left in between. The CDR3 runs to 17 residues. Looked up from germline, CDR1 is SNHLY and CDR2 is FYNNEI. The CDR3 sequence: CASSEKVGPRGISPLHF. The CDR3 coding sequence is TGTGCCAGCAGTGAGAAGGTGGGGCCCCGCGGGATTTCACCCCTCCACTTT.

J is TRBJ2-7 and V is TRBV20-1, with 11 bases that match TRBD2. V dropped 3 bases and J dropped 6; count of bases not matched to a gene: 7. The CDR3 length is 14 residues. Germline CDR1 DFQATT, CDR2 SNEGSKA (reference sequence). CDR3 sequence (DNA): TGCAGTGCTAGTGTTAGGACTAGCGGGTCCGAGCAGTACTTC. Its translation is CSASVRTSGSEQYF.

The chain carries TRBV4-2 and TRBJ1-4, with a tentative D call TRBD1 (6 bases). The CDR3 is made up of 15 amino acids. The V and J ends lost 3 bases and 8 bases respectively, with 16 bases between them. Germline values: CDR1 LGHNA, CDR2 YNFKEQ. The CDR3 DNA sequence: TGTGCCAGCAGCCATAACAGGGTGATTGAGGAAAAACTGTTTTTT. Encoded protein: CASSHNRVIEEKLFF.

The V gene is TRBV24-1, the J gene TRBJ2-1; no clear D. Germline loops: CDR1 KGHDR, CDR2 SFDVKD. Trimming took 9 bases from V and 9 from J, leaving 14 bases between them. The CDR3 loop spans 12 amino acids. In DNA form, the CDR3 reads TGTGCCACCTCTGATAGTGTCGGTGAGCAGTTCTTC. Translating it yields CATSDSVGEQFF.

The V gene is TRBV5-5, the J gene TRBJ1-1; possible D gene TRBD1, 6 bases. The germline CDR1 and CDR2 sequences are SGHKS and YYEKEE (reference sequence). V was cut by 5 bases and J by 4 bases, with 15 bases left in between. This CDR3 is built from 14 residues. CDR3: CASRTGGLGTEAFF. CDR3 bases: TGTGCCAGCAGGACGGGGGGGCTGGGCACTGAAGCTTTCTTT.

This chain links TRBV6-5 with TRBJ1-5, with D unclear. Germline loops: CDR1 MNHEY, CDR2 SVGAGI. The CDR3 loop spans 13 amino acids. Trimming cost V 6 bases and J 6 bases, with 12 bases left between them. The CDR3 nucleotides are TGTGCCAGCAGCCCGACTCTGGGTCAGCCCCAGCATTTT. Translated, it gives CASSPTLGQPQHF.

This clone was seen a handful of times. Written as DNA, the CDR3 is TGTGCCAGCAGCCACGACCCAGGAGGTTACTATGGCTACACCTTC. Its translation: CASSHDPGGYYGYTF. V is TRBV5-4 and J is TRBJ1-2; no definite D call. Germline assignment: CDR1 SGHNT and CDR2 YYREEE (reference sequence). CDR3 size: 15 residues. The V and J ends lost 4 bases and 3 bases respectively, with 16 bases between them.

This clone was seen only once. The rearrangement uses TRBV19 and TRBJ1-4; perhaps TRBD1 as D (5 bases). The CDR3 totals 13 residues. V lost 7 bases to trimming and J lost 7 bases, with 13 bases between them. Germline assignment: CDR1 LNHDA and CDR2 SQIVND (reference sequence). The CDR3 loop is CASTPAGGEKLFF. As DNA, the CDR3 is TGTGCCAGTACTCCAGCCGGGGGTGAAAAACTGTTTTTT. Full variable domain (outside the CDR3, taken from reference TRBV19 and TRBJ1-4): DGGITQSPKYLFRKEGQNVTLSCEQNLNHDAMYWYRQDPGQGLRLIYYSQIVNDFQKGDIAEGYSVSREKKESFPLTVTSAQKNPTAFYLCASTPAGGEKLFFGSGTQLSVL.

This clone has just one count. The J gene is TRBJ1-6, the V gene TRBV3-1 (or the pseudogene TRBV3-2), with a weak D call TRBD1 (6 bases). V dropped 2 bases and J dropped 5 bases, with 19 bases sitting between them. This CDR3 spans 18 amino acids. CDR1 LGHDT and CDR2 YNNKEL come from the germline V gene (reference sequence). The CDR3 here is CASSQSDPLGANNSPLHF. DNA of the CDR3: TGTGCCAGCAGCCAAAGTGACCCTTTGGGGGCTAATAATTCACCCCTCCACTTT.

V gene TRBV3-1 (or the pseudogene TRBV3-2) combines with J gene TRBJ2-1; 9 bases fit TRBD2. Germline V CDR1 and CDR2: LGHDT, YNNKEL (reference sequence). CDR3 size: 18 residues. V lost 1 base to trimming and J lost 2 bases; unmatched junction nucleotides: 9. The CDR3 DNA is TGTGCCAGCAGCCAAGGTTCGAGCGCGGGGGGGACCTACAATGAGCAGTTCTTC. Encoded protein: CASSQGSSAGGTYNEQFF.

The gene calls are TRBV19 and TRBJ1-3; D may be TRBD1 (6 bases). The V and J ends lost 6 bases and 0 bases respectively, with 21 bases between them. This CDR3 region has 18 residues. Germline V gene sequence: CDR1 LNHDA, CDR2 SQIVND (reference sequence). CDR3 residues: CASSRDTHQSYSGNTIYF. CDR3 DNA sequence: TGTGCCAGTAGCCGGGACACCCACCAAAGTTACTCTGGAAACACCATATATTTT. Full variable domain (remainder filled in from reference TRBV19 and TRBJ1-3): DGGITQSPKYLFRKEGQNVTLSCEQNLNHDAMYWYRQDPGQGLRLIYYSQIVNDFQKGDIAEGYSVSREKKESFPLTVTSAQKNPTAFYLCASSRDTHQSYSGNTIYFGEGSWLTVV.

The chain recombines TRBV28 with TRBJ1-5; TRBD1 aligns across 10 bases. Trimming cost V 4 bases and J 6 bases; bases outside gene matches: 6. The CDR3 is 15 residues long. The V gene's germline CDR1 is MDHEN and CDR2 SYDVKM. CDR3 coding DNA: TGTGCCAGCAGTTCCCCCGGGACAGGGGTTCAGCCCCAGCATTTT. Its translation is CASSSPGTGVQPQHF.

This sequence joins TRBV7-2 and TRBJ2-7; possibly TRBD2 for D (5 bases). CDR1 is SGHTA, CDR2 FQGNSA, per germline. The CDR3 sequence is 15 residues long. V shed 5 bases and J shed 2 bases, with 16 bases lying between them. The CDR3 is CASSRSADATYEQYF. CDR3 coding DNA: TGTGCCAGCAGCCGTAGCGCGGATGCCACCTACGAGCAGTACTTC.

The J gene is TRBJ1-6, the V gene TRBV29-1; tentatively, D is TRBD1 (5 bases). Trimming left V 4 bases short and J 5 bases short, with 15 bases between. CDR3 length equals 15 residues. Germline loops: CDR1 SQVTM, CDR2 ANQGSEA. As DNA, the CDR3 is TGCAGCGTTGCGAAACAGGTGGAGCATAATTCACCCCTCCACTTT. This translates into CSVAKQVEHNSPLHF.

The chain recombines TRBV10-3 with TRBJ2-3; D gene unclear. V was clipped by 3 bases and J by 3 bases, with 7 bases between them. The CDR3 loop spans 13 amino acids. Germline assignment: CDR1 ENHRY and CDR2 SYGVKD. The CDR3 sequence is CAISDGLTDTQYF. The CDR3, as DNA: TGTGCCATCAGTGATGGCCTTACAGATACGCAGTATTTT.